This entry lists 3 T cell receptor beta chains sequenced from one sample in a study of OX40 agonist ivuxolimab in advanced cancers. Profiling relied on immunoSEQ multiplex PCR, and the TCRdb table lists in-frame clones only, not all of them. The repertoire holds tens of thousands of clones, with approximately 92% as singletons. Sample: CD4+ or CD8+ T cells sorted from blood, taken in a trial of the OX40 agonist ivuxolimab. The receptors were gathered from an adult with an advanced solid tumor such as melanoma, head and neck, liver or kidney cancer.

This chain uses TRBV9 with TRBJ1-2, with 8 bases identical to TRBD1. The CDR3 is made up of 15 amino acids. CDR1 is SGDLS, CDR2 YYNGEE, per germline. V trimming: 4 bases; J trimming: 4 bases; junction bases outside the gene matches: 9. CDR3 sequence reads: CASSTLDRVIYGYTF. CDR3 sequence (DNA): TGTGCCAGCAGCACCTTGGACAGGGTTATCTATGGCTACACCTTC.

This clone has only one observation. The CDR3 loop reads CAGAQTNTGELFF. As DNA, the CDR3 is TGTGCCGGGGCCCAAACGAACACCGGGGAGCTGTTTTTT. The chain couples TRBV11-1 to TRBJ2-2, with D tentatively TRBD1 (5 bases). Germline-derived CDR1 and CDR2 are SGHAT and FQDESV (reference sequence). V was cut by 11 bases and J by 0 bases, with 10 bases left in between. CDR3 length: 13 residues.

The J gene is TRBJ1-3, the V gene TRBV27; tentative D call: TRBD1 (6 bases). This CDR3 contains 15 residues. Germline V gene data show CDR1 as MNHEY and CDR2 as SMNVEV (reference sequence). Trimming pared 6 bases from V and 3 bases from J, leaving 15 bases between. This CDR3 is CASRPNRDDGNTIYF. CDR3 coding DNA: TGTGCCAGCAGGCCAAACAGGGATGATGGAAACACCATATATTTT.